This TCR beta chain originates from a study of shared clonotypes between healthy human individuals. Overall study: Contributing individuals were two females and three males aged 18 to 49. Study conclusions and caveats: The donor pool, a small one, limited the genetic and exposure-history diversity represented. Compared with memory subsets, naive subsets generally had larger estimated richness.

Germline loops: CDR1 SNHLY, CDR2 FYNNEI. The J segment lost 4 bases and the V segment lost 5 bases, leaving 4 bases of the junction unmatched. This CDR3 contains 13 residues. The protocol was immunoSEQ multiplex PCR, while the TCRdb copy is restricted to in-frame clones and leaves out a portion. The repertoire includes over 800,000 clones, around 93% of them detected once, and about 25% sits in the top ten. About this clone itself: Its specificity is not known.

Naive CD8 populations comprised CD45RO-negative cells positively selected for CCR7, excluding terminally differentiated effector memory CD45RA+ cells. V gene TRBV2 combines with J gene TRBJ1-2; TRBD1 aligns across 7 bases. This clonotype was obtained from a man aged 30 to 45 in good health. Sequencing input: naive CD8+ T cells sorted from blood. The CDR3 protein is CASSRQGAYGYTF. The DNA for the CDR3 is TGTGCCAGCAGTCGACAGGGTGCCTATGGCTACACCTTC.